This TCR beta chain stems from a study of naive and memory T cell subsets. Per the germline V gene, CDR1 is DFQATT and CDR2 is SNEGSKA (reference sequence). The ends lost 1 base at V and 5 bases at J; junction bases unmatched: 8. CDR3 length: 16 amino acids. The beta constant-region primer was an equimolar mix of two oligonucleotides covering TRBC1 and TRBC2. The ligated cDNA underwent four PCR rounds using SP2 and nested alpha and beta constant-region primers. TCRdb used MiXCR to reprocess the UMI-ligation and nested PCR reads, holding one entry per CDR3 protein. The sample consists of fewer than 150,000 distinct CDR3 sequences, 15% to 25% of them appearing once. The study, taken as a whole, reports: Clonotypes here are unpaired alpha or beta chain sequences. Possibly reflecting memory cells re-expressing CD45RA, a few larger clonotypes occurred in naive repertoires, especially CD8.

This clonotype occurred a few times. Its antigen is currently unknown. The clonotype originates from a human donor in good health. Sequencing used naive CD8+ T cells from blood. This sequence joins TRBV20-1 and TRBJ2-1; TRBD2 matches at 10 bases. CDR3 region: CSARAAGTSVHNEQFF. As DNA, the CDR3 is TGCAGTGCTAGAGCCGCCGGGACTAGCGTACACAATGAGCAGTTCTTC.